This TCR beta chain comes out of a study of radiotherapy plus CTLA-4 blockade in lung cancer. CDR1 and CDR2 (germline): MNHEY, SMNVEV (reference sequence). The V and J ends lost 2 bases and 0 bases, in that order; junction bases with no gene match: 3. The CDR3 is made up of 15 amino acids. TCRdb keeps only in-frame clones here, not all; method: immunoSEQ multiplex PCR. The table lists some 40,000 clones, more than 75% of them singletons. The chain employs TRBV27 and TRBJ1-1; 7 nucleotides match TRBD1. This receptor was identified in a human donor with non-small cell lung cancer that progressed on radiotherapy plus ipilimumab. The material sequenced was peripheral blood, taken from a patient treated with radiotherapy plus ipilimumab. The CDR3: CASSLMGQMNTEAFF. For the CDR3, the DNA is TGTGCCAGCAGTTTAATGGGACAGATGAACACTGAAGCTTTCTTT.